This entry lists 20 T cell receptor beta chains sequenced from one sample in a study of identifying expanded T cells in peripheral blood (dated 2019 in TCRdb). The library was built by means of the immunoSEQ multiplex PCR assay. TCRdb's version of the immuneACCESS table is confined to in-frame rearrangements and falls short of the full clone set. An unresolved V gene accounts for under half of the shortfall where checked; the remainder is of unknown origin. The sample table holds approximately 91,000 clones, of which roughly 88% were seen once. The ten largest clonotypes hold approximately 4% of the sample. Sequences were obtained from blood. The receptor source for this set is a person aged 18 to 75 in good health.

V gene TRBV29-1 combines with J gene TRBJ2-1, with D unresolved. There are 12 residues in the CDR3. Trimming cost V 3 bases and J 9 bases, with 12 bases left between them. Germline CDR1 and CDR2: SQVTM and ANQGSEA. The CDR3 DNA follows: TGCAGCGTTGATGTCGGCTGGGGTGAGCAGTTCTTC. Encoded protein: CSVDVGWGEQFF.

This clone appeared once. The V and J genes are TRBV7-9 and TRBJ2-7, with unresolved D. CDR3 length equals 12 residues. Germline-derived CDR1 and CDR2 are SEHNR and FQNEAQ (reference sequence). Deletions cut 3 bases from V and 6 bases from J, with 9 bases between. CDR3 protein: CASSFRFREQYF. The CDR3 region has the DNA TGTGCCAGCAGCTTCAGGTTCCGCGAGCAGTACTTC. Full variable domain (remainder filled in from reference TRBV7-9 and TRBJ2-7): DTGVSQNPRHKITKRGQNVTFRCDPISEHNRLYWYRQTLGQGPEFLTYFQNEAQLEKSRLLSDRFSAERPKGSFSTLEIQRTEQGDSAMYLCASSFRFREQYFGPGTRLTVT.

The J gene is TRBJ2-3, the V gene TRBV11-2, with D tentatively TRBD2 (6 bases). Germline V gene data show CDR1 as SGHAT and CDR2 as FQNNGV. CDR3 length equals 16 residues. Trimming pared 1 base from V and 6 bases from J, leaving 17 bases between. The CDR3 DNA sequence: TGTGCCAGCAGCTTAGTCCCCGGAGGGCCACACGATACGCAGTATTTT. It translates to CASSLVPGGPHDTQYF.

Written as DNA, the CDR3 is TGCGCCAGCAGCTTGCAGGGGACCCAGTACTTC. This sequence encodes CASSLQGTQYF. The chain couples TRBV5-1 to TRBJ2-5, with D tentatively TRBD1 (5 bases). Between the trimmed V and J ends, which lost 1 base and 7 bases, there was a span of 5 bases. This CDR3 contains 11 residues. CDR1 is SGHRS and CDR2 is YFSETQ in the germline V gene.

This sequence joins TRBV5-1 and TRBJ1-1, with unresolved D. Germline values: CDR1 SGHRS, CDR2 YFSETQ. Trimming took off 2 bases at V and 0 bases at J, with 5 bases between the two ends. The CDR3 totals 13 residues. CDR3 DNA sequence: TGCGCCAGCAGCTTAGGTCTGAACACTGAAGCTTTCTTT. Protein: CASSLGLNTEAFF.

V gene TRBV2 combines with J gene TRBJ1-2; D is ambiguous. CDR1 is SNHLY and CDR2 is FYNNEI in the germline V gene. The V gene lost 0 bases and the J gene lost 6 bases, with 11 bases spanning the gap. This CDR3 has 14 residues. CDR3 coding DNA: TGTGCCAGCAGTGAAGCACCGGGGTTTAATGGCTACACCTTC. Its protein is CASSEAPGFNGYTF.

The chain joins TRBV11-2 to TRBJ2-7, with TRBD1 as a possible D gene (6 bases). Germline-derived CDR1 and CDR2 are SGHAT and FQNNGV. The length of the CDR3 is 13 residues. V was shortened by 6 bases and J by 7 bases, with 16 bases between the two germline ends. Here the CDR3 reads CASSSTGFWEQYF. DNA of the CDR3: TGTGCCAGCAGTTCGACAGGTTTCTGGGAGCAGTACTTC.

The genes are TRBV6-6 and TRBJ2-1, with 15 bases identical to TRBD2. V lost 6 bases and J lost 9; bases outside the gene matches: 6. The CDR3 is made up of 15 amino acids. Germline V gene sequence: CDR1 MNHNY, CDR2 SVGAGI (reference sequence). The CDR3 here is CASSTGTSGRPEQFF. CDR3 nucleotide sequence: TGTGCCAGCAGCACCGGGACTAGCGGGAGGCCTGAGCAGTTCTTC.

CDR3 region: CASSLSGSEETQYF. DNA for the CDR3: TGCGCCAGCAGCTTATCAGGTAGCGAAGAGACCCAGTACTTC. This sequence joins TRBV5-1 and TRBJ2-5; D might be TRBD2 (5 bases). Germline V CDR1 and CDR2: SGHRS, YFSETQ. With 2 bases removed from V and 3 bases from J, the gap between germline ends came to 11 bases. CDR3 length: 14 residues.

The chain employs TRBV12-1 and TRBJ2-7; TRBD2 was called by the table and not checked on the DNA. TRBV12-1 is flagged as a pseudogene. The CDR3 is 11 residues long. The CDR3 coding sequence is TGTGCCAGCAGCCCCGTCTACGAGCAGTACTTC. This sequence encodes CASSPVYEQYF.

CDR3 amino acids: CAWSAQGLAGGRGSYNEQFF. CDR3 DNA: TGTGCCTGGAGTGCTCAAGGACTAGCGGGGGGCCGGGGCTCCTACAATGAGCAGTTCTTC. The chain couples TRBV30 to TRBJ2-1; 14 bases align to TRBD2. The germline gives CDR1 GTSNPN, CDR2 SVGIG (reference sequence). V was clipped by 1 base and J by 0 bases; unmatched bases: 11. CDR3 length: 20 residues.

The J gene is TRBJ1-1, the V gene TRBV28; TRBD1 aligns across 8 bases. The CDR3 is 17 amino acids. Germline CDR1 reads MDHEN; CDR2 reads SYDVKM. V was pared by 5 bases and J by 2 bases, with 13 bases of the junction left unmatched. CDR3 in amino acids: CASSAGDQGALNTEAFF. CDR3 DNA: TGTGCCAGCAGTGCGGGCGATCAGGGGGCGCTTAACACTGAAGCTTTCTTT.

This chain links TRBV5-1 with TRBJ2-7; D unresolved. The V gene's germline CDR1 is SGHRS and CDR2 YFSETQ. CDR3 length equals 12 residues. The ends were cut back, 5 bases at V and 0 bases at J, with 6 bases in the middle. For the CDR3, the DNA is TGCGCCAGCAGAAGGAGCTCCTACGAGCAGTACTTC. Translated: CASRRSSYEQYF.

The CDR3 nucleotides are TGTGCCTGGAAATCGCGGTTGGATAGCTACACCTTC. This sequence encodes CAWKSRLDSYTF. The V call is TRBV30, the J call TRBJ1-2; D uncertain. The CDR3 has 12 residues. Germline CDR1 GTSNPN, CDR2 SVGIG (reference sequence). The V gene lost 4 bases and the J gene lost 9 bases, with 15 bases spanning the gap. Combining the CDR3 with reference TRBV30 and TRBJ1-2 gives the whole variable domain SQTIHQWPATLVQPVGSPLSLECTVEGTSNPNLYWYRQAAGRGLQLLFYSVGIGQISSEVPQNLSASRPQDRQFILSSKKLLLSDSGFYLCAWKSRLDSYTFGSGTRLTVV.

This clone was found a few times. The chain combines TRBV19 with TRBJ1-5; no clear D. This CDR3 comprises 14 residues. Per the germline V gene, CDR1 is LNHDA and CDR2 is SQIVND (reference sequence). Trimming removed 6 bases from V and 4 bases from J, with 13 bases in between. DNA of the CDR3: TGTGCCAGTAGCGACCCGGGGTGGAATCAGCCCCAGCATTTT. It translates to CASSDPGWNQPQHF.

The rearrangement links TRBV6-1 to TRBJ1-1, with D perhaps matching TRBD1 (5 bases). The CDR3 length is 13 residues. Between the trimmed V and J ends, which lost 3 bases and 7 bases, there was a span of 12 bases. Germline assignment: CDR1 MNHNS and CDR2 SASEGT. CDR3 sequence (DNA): TGTGCCAGCAGTGATCGGGCCGGGGGTGAAGCTTTCTTT. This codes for CASSDRAGGEAFF.

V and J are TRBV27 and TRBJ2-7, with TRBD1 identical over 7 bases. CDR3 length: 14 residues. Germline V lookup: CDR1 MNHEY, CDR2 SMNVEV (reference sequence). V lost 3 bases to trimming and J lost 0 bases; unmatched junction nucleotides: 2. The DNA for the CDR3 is TGTGCCAGCAGTTTCCGGGACAGCTCCTACGAGCAGTACTTC. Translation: CASSFRDSSYEQYF.

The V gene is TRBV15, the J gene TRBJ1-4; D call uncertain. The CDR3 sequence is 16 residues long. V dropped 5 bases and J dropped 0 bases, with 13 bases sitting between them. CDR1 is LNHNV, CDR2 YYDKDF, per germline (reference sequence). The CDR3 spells CATSPATRATNEKLFF. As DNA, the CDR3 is TGTGCCACCAGCCCCGCCACCCGGGCAACTAATGAAAAACTGTTTTTT. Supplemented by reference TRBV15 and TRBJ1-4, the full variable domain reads DAMVIQNPRYQVTQFGKPVTLSCSQTLNHNVMYWYQQKSSQAPKLLFHYYDKDFNNEADTPDNFQSRRPNTSFCFLDIRSPGLGDTAMYLCATSPATRATNEKLFFGSGTQLSVL.

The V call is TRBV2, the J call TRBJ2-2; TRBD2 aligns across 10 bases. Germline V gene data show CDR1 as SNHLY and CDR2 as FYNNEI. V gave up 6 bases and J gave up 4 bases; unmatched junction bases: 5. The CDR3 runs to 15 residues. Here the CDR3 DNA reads TGTGCCAGCAGCCAGGGACTAGCGAGCACCGGGGAGCTGTTTTTT. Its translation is CASSQGLASTGELFF. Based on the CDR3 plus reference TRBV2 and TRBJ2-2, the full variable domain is EPEVTQTPSHQVTQMGQEVILRCVPISNHLYFYWYRQILGQKVEFLVSFYNNEISEKSEIFDDQFSVERPDGSNFTLKIRSTKLEDSAMYFCASSQGLASTGELFFGEGSRLTVL.

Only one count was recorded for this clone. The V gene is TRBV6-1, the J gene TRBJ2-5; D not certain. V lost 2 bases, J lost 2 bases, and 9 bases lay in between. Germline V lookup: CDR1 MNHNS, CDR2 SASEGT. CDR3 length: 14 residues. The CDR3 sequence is CASSEYSGQETQYF. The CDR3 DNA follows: TGTGCCAGCAGTGAATATAGTGGGCAAGAGACCCAGTACTTC.